Sequencing of this TCR beta chain was carried out in a study of blood T cell repertoires in COVID-19. Study at large: The United States, Italy and Spain provided the acute and convalescent COVID-19 samples. The cDNA or gDNA used as material had been derived from T cells, B-cell-depleted T cells, or PBMCs.

Method: immunoSEQ multiplex PCR; TCRdb's copy keeps in-frame clones and lacks some. The top ten hold over 1% of the sample, which has about 350,000 clones, roughly 90% seen once. V lost 1 base, J lost 1 base, and 13 bases lay in between. CDR1 WSHSY and CDR2 SAAADI come from the germline V gene. The CDR3 sequence is 17 residues long. The sequencing input was PBMCs or T cells enriched from blood (not recorded which). This clonotype was sampled from a woman younger than 45 who had been exposed to COVID-19. This chain links TRBV10-2 with TRBJ2-2, with D maybe TRBD2 (6 bases). CDR3 protein: CASSEFGGVGNTGELFF. The CDR3 coding sequence is TGCGCCAGCAGTGAGTTCGGGGGAGTCGGGAACACCGGGGAGCTGTTTTTT.